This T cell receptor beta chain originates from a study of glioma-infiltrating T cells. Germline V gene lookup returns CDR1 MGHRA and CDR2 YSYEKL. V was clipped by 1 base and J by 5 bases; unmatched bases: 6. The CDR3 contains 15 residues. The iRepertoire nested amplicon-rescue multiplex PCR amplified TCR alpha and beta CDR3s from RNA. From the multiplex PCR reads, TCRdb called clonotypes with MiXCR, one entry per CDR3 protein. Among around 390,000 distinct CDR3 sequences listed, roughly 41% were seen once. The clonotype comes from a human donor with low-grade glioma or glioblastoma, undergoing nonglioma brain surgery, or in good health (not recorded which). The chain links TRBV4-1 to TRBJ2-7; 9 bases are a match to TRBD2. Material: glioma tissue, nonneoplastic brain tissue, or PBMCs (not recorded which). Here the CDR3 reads CASSQVGLARNEQYF. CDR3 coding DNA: TGCGCCAGCAGCCAAGTGGGACTAGCTCGTAACGAGCAGTACTTC.